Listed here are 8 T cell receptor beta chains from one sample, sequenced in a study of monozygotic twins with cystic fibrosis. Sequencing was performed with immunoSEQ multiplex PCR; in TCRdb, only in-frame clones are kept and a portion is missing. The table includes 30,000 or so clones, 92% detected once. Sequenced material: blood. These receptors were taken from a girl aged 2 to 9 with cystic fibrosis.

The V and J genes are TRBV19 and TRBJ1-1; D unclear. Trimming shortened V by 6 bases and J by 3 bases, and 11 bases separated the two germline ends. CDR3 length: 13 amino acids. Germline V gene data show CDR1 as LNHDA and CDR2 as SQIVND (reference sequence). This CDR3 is CASRGRRDTEAFF. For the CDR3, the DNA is TGTGCCAGTAGGGGGAGGAGGGACACTGAAGCTTTCTTT.

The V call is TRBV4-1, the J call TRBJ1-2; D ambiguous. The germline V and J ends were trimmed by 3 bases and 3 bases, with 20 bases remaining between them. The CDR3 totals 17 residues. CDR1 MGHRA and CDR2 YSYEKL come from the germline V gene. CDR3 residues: CASSHRRSGPDHYGYTF. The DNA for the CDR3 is TGCGCCAGCAGCCATAGGAGGAGCGGGCCTGACCACTATGGCTACACCTTC.

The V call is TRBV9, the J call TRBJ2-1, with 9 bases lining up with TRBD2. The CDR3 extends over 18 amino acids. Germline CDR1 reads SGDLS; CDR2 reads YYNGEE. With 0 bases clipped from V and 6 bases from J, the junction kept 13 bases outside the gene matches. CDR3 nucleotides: TGTGCCAGCAGCGTAGGTGGGGTTTGGGGGACTAGCAGCAATGAGCAGTTCTTC. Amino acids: CASSVGGVWGTSSNEQFF.

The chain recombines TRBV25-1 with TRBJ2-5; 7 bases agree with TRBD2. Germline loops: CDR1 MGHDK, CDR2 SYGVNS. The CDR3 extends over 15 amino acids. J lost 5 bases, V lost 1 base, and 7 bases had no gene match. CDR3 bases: TGTGCCAGCAGTGAATTGGGGGGGTACGGGGAGACCCAGTACTTC. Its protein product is CASSELGGYGETQYF.

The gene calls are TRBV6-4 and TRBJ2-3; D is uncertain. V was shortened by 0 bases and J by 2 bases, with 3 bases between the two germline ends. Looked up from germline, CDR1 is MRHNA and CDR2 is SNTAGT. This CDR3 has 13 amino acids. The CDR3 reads CASSDSDTDTQYF. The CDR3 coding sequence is TGTGCCAGCAGTGACTCGGACACAGATACGCAGTATTTT.

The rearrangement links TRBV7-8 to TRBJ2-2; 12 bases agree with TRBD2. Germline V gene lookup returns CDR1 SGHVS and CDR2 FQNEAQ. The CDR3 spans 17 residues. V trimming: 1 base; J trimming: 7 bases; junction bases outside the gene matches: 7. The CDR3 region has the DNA TGTGCCAGCAGCTTAGGACTAGCGGGAGTCAGCGTCGGGGAGCTGTTTTTT. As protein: CASSLGLAGVSVGELFF.

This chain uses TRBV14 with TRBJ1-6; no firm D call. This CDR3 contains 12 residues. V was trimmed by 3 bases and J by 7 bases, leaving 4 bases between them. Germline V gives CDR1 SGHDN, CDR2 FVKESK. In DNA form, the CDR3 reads TGTGCCAGCAGCCAGCCAAATTCACCCCTCCACTTT. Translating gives CASSQPNSPLHF.

The CDR3 DNA follows: TGTGCCAGCAGCACTATCCAGACAGATACGCAGTATTTT. This gives the protein CASSTIQTDTQYF. The gene calls are TRBV7-9 and TRBJ2-3; D call uncertain. The CDR3 runs to 13 residues. CDR1 is SEHNR and CDR2 is FQNEAQ in the germline V gene (reference sequence). The V and J ends lost 5 bases and 3 bases respectively, with 9 bases between them.